The entry below describes one TCR beta chain. This clone came up once. Its specific antigen is unknown. Qualities for individual bases were not recorded, and no much larger clone is one base off. Via the germline V gene, CDR1 is SGHDT and CDR2 YYEEEE. CDR3 length: 14 amino acids, cysteine to phenylalanine. The read is trimmed to its CDR3 DNA, 42 bases read in frame from base 1. V and J lose 0 bases and 5 bases, and a span of 6 bases separates them. The immunoSEQ Assay, a bias-controlled multiplex PCR, was used to amplify TCRbeta CDR3 regions from genomic DNA. The authors processed their data as follows. Nucleated cell counts per sample were estimated from amplification of reference gene primers within the assay. To quantify the absolute abundance of each unique TCRbeta CDR3 rearrangement, sequence reads were collapsed and filtered. Productive Simpson clonality was computed per sample as the square root of Simpson's diversity index over productive rearrangements. TCRdb stores this immuneACCESS table with in-frame sequences only. Part of the clones is absent; in the studies checked, under half of the shortfall reflects unresolved V genes, and no reason is known for the rest. V and J calls and clone size follow that table, whereas D and trimming were derived from the DNA. This sample gives approximately 50,000 clones in total; roughly 90% of them show up just once. The top ten constitute about 3.4% of the sample.

Each collaborating institution followed its own protocols to collect whole blood in K2EDTA tubes. Collaborator samples were shipped for TCRbeta analysis as frozen whole blood, isolated PBMCs, or DNA extracted from either sample type. This sample is part of a study of blood T cell repertoires in COVID-19 (dated by TCRdb to about 2020). Concerning the study at large: Collaborator samples came from the United States, Italy and Spain and covered acute and convalescent phases of COVID-19. The material from the prospective study consisted of cDNA or gDNA derived from T cells, B-cell-depleted T cells, or PBMCs. A freely available public database, intended as a resource for researchers studying the immune response to SARS-CoV-2, is where the repertoires were released. The sample metadata nearly always contained a de-identified subject ID, COVID-19 status, age in years and sex. Deeply sampled blood TCRbeta repertoires from subjects exposed to, actively infected with, or recovered from COVID-19 were included in the dataset. Where available, HLA class I and class II types were obtained from metadata supplied by the sample provider rather than from assay-based typing. Samples came from the ongoing ImmuneRACE study (first 160 participants) plus 1,254 subjects from 6 global collaborators.

Overall study results and their limits: Clinical and demographic metadata were provided uncurated, with the amount varying by source and participant.

The sequence derives from a human donor in a cohort sampled during active COVID-19. The chain employs TRBV5-6 and TRBJ1-6, with the D gene too uncertain to name. Sequencing was done on a sample of peripheral blood. Read as DNA, the sequence is TGTGCCAGCAGCTTGGCGGTGGATAATTCACCCCTCCACTTT. Its translation reads: CASSLAVDNSPLHF.